Included here is one TCR beta chain sequence, with context. The V and J ends lost 4 bases and 5 bases respectively, with 17 bases between them. The CDR3 runs to 15 residues. CDR1 and CDR2 from the germline V gene are SGHTS and YDEGEE. These data originate in a study of STAT5B mutations in CD4+ large granular lymphocyte leukemia. The protocol was immunoSEQ multiplex PCR, while the TCRdb copy is restricted to in-frame clones and leaves out a portion. The sample carries thousands of clones, roughly 80% recorded once. This clonotype was obtained from a woman aged 55-70 years with CD4+ T-cell large granular lymphocyte leukemia. This chain joins TRBV5-8 and TRBJ2-3, with a weak D call TRBD2 (6 bases). Sequences were obtained from PBMCs. CDR3 DNA: TGTGCCAGCAGCCTTCTGGGACTGCTCCGAGATACGCAGTATTTT. This sequence encodes CASSLLGLLRDTQYF.